This T cell receptor (beta chain) appears in the sequencing data of a study of CD8 T cells in ankylosing spondylitis. Study-level points and caveats: Both synovial fluid and blood in reactive arthritis had previously been reported to carry some motif variants. Disease-linked clones were CD8+ and relatively rare in peripheral blood. Disease-associated clones were reportedly significantly overrepresented in matched ankylosing spondylitis synovial fluid. It appeared that ankylosing spondylitis blood was characterized by a TCR beta motif of about eight highly homologous variants.

The TCR beta libraries were generated through quantitative 5'-RACE incorporating molecular barcodes. From the 5' RACE reads, TCRdb called clonotypes with MiXCR, one entry per CDR3 protein. The table shows fewer than 550,000 distinct CDR3 sequences, with about 5.2% occurring only once. Worth noting for this clonotype: Antigen specificity is unknown.

The CDR3 totals 13 residues. CDR1 is SEHNR and CDR2 is FQNEAQ in the germline V gene (reference sequence). V was shortened by 4 bases and J by 11 bases, with 17 bases between the two germline ends. The V and J genes are TRBV7-9 and TRBJ1-1; tentative D call: TRBD1 (6 bases). The sample was blood, either unsorted or a sorted T cell fraction (not recorded which). This clonotype was sampled from a male donor with ankylosing spondylitis. The CDR3 DNA follows: TGTGCCAGCAGCTCCCGAGGGGGGCTAAAGGCTTTCTTT. Translating gives CASSSRGGLKAFF.